Reported below is one T cell receptor (beta chain). Its target is unknown. Though nominally healthy at sampling, donors likely had unrecorded immune exposures. Germline CDR1 is SGHRS and CDR2 is YFSETQ. The CDR3 totals 14 residues. The J segment lost 5 bases and the V segment lost 5 bases, leaving 6 bases of the junction unmatched. These data are taken from a study of cytomegalovirus exposure and HLA in healthy donors. Study-wide results and limits: Trimming of TCR beta V- and J-genes showed a link, identified in a later analysis, to a missense DCLRE1C variant. In a later analysis, HLA-associated beta chains showed higher expansion and lower generation probabilities than comparable chains.

PCR was performed using 60 Vbeta and 13 Jbeta primers. Only in-frame clones appear in the TCRdb table, and some are missing; sequencing was by immunoSEQ multiplex PCR. The sample comprises approximately 160,000 clones, about 75% of which are singletons, and roughly 7% rests with the top ten. The sample was PBMCs. The chain combines TRBV5-1 with TRBJ2-3; 9 nucleotides match TRBD2. The origin of this receptor is a male donor in good health and CMV-seropositive. This CDR3 is CASRGGGAGDTQYF. The CDR3 DNA follows: TGCGCCAGCAGGGGCGGGGGGGCGGGAGATACGCAGTATTTT.